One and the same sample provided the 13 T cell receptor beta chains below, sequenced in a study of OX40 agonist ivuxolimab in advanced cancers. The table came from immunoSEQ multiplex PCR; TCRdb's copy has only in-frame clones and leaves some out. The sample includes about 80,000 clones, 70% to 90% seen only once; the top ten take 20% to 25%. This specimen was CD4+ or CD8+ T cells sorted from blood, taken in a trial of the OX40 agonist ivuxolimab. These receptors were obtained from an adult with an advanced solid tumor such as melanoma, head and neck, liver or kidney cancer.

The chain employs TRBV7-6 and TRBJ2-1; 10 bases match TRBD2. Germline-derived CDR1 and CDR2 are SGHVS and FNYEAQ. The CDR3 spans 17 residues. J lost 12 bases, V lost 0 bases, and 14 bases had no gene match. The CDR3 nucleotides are TGTGCCAGCAGCTTAGCGGAGGGACTAGCGAGTTCCGGGTTGCAGTTCTTC. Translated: CASSLAEGLASSGLQFF. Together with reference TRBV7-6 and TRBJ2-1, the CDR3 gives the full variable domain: GAGVSQSPRYKVTKRGQDVALRCDPISGHVSLYWYRQALGQGPEFLTYFNYEAQQDKSGLPNDRFSAERPEGSISTLTIQRTEQRDSAMYRCASSLAEGLASSGLQFFGPGTRLTVL.

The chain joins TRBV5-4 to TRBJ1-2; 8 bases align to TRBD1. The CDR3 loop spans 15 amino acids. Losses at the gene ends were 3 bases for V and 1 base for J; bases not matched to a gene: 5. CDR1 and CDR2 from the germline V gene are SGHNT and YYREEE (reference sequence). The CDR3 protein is CASSWRDRSNYGYTF. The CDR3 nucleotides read TGTGCCAGCAGCTGGAGGGACAGGAGTAACTATGGCTACACCTTC.

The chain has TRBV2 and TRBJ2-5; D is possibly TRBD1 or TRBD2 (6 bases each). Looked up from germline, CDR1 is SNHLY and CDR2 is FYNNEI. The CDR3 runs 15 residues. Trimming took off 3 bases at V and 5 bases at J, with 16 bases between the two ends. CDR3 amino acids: CASSDMGGREETQYF. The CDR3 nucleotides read TGTGCCAGCAGTGATATGGGGGGCCGGGAGGAGACCCAGTACTTC.

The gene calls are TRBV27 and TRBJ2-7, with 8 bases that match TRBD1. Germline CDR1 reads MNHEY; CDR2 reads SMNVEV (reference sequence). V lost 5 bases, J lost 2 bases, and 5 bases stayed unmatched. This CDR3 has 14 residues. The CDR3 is CASSPLDRAYEQYF. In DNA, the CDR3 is TGTGCCAGCAGTCCATTGGACAGGGCCTACGAGCAGTACTTC.

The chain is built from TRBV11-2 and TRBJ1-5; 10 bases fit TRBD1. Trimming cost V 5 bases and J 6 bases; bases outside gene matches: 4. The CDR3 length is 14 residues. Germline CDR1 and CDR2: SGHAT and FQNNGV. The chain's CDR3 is CASSPDRGLQPQHF. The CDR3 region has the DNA TGTGCCAGCAGCCCAGACAGGGGGCTTCAGCCCCAGCATTTT.

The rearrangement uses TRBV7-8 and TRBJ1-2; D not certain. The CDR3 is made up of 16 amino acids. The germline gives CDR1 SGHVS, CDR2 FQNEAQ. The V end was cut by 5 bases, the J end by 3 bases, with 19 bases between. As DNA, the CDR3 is TGTGCCAGCAGCCTCACCACGGCTCAGGCCCACTATGGCTACACCTTC. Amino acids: CASSLTTAQAHYGYTF.

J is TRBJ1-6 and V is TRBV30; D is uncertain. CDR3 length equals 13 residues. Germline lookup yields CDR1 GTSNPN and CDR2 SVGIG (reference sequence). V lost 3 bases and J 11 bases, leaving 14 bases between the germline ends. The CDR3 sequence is CAWRGPGDPPLHF. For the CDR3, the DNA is TGTGCCTGGAGAGGACCGGGAGACCCACCCCTCCACTTT.

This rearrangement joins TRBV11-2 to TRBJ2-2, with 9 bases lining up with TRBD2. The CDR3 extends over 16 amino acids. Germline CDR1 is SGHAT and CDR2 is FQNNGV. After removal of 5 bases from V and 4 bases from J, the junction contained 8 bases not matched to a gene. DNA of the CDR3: TGTGCCAGCAGCCCTTGGCGAGCGGGAGGCACCGGGGAGCTGTTTTTT. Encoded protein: CASSPWRAGGTGELFF.

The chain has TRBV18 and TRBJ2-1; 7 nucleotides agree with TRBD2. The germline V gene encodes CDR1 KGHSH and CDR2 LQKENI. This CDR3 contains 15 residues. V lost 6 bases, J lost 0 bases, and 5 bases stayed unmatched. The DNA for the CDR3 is TGTGCCAGCTCCCGGGGGGATCACTCCTACAATGAGCAGTTCTTC. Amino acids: CASSRGDHSYNEQFF.

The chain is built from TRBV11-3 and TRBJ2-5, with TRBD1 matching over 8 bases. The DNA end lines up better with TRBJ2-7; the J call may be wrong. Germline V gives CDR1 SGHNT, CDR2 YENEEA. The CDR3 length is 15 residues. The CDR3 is CASSRRTGSTYEQYF. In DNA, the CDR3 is TGTGCCAGCAGCCGTCGGACAGGGTCGACCTACGAGCAGTACTTC.

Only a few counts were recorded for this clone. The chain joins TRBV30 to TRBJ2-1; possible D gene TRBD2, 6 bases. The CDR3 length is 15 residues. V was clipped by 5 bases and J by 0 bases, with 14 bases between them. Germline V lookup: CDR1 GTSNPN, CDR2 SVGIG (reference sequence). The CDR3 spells CAWSPGLSSYNEQFF. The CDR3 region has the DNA TGTGCCTGGTCCCCGGGACTCAGCTCCTACAATGAGCAGTTCTTC.

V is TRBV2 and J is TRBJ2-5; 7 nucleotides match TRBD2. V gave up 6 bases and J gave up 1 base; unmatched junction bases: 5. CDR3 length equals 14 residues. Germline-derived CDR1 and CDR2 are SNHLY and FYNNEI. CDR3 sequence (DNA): TGTGCCAGCAGCCAGCGGGGTCTCCAAGAGACCCAGTACTTC. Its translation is CASSQRGLQETQYF.

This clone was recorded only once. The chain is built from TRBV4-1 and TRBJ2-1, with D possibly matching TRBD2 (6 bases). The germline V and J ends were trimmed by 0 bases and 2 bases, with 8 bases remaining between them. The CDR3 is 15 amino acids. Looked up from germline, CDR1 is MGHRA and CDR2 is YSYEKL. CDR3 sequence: CASSQDREPYNEQFF. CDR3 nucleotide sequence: TGCGCCAGCAGCCAAGACCGGGAGCCCTACAATGAGCAGTTCTTC.